This TCR beta chain was recovered during a study of cytomegalovirus exposure and HLA in healthy donors. Overall study context: Unique TCR beta sequences numbering around 110 million came from approximately 180 million T cells in an earlier analysis. Study findings and constraints: Within an earlier analysis, most TCR beta V segments proved productive either about 90% or about 30% of the time. Reportedly, a later analysis found an Asian-associated ancestry cluster had fewer N-insertions than the approximately 700-donor mean. In vitro testing confirmed a few CMV-associated chains as specific for CMV antigens.

The PCR ran on 60 Vbeta and 13 Jbeta primers. Method: immunoSEQ multiplex PCR; TCRdb's copy keeps in-frame clones and lacks some. Here the sample spans 150,000 or so clones, approximately 80% being singletons. V was trimmed by 5 bases and J by 9 bases, leaving 11 bases between them. This CDR3 has 12 residues. The germline V gene has CDR1 SGHNT and CDR2 YENEEA. About this clone: Its antigen is as yet unknown.

V and J are TRBV11-3 and TRBJ2-1, with D possibly matching TRBD2 (5 bases). The origin of this receptor is a woman aged 40 to 49 in good health and CMV-seronegative. Source material: PBMCs. In DNA, the CDR3 is TGTGCCAGCAGCCCCTTTGCGGGTGAGCAGTTCTTC. This encodes CASSPFAGEQFF.